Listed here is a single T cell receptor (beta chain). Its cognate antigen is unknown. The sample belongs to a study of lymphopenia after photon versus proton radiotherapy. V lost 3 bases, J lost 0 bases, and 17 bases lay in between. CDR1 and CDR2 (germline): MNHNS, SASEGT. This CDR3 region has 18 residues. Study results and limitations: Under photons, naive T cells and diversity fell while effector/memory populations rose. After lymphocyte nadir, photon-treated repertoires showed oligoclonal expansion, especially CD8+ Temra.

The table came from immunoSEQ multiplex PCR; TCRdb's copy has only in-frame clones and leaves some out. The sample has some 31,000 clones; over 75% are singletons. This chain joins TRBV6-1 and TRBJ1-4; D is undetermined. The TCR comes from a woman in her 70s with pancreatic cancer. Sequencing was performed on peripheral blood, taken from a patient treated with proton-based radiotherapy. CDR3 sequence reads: CASSEFLTVYSTNEKLFF. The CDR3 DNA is TGTGCCAGCAGTGAGTTCTTAACAGTTTATTCAACTAATGAAAAACTGTTTTTT.